Listed below are T cell receptor beta chains from one sample, sequenced in a study. TCRdb re-derived calls from the 5' RACE reads in MiXCR, one entry per CDR3 protein. The data contain around 52,000 distinct CDR3 sequences, around 26% of them singletons. The sequencing sample was made of tumor-infiltrating memory CD4+ T cells sorted from the breast tumor. Every receptor here comes from a female donor with breast cancer. Each CDR3 is given with its conserved first and last residue. The order of the fields is CDR3 protein, CDR3 DNA, clone size, J gene, D gene, V gene. The D gene is left open where the match is weak. The size field is filled for only some rows; it gives once, few, many or a size class.

CDR3aa: CASSLDSYTQFF
CDR3nt: TGCGCCAGCAGCCTGGACAGTTACACTCAGTTCTTC
abundance: NA
j_gene: TRBJ2-1
d_gene: NA
v_gene: TRBV5-1

CDR3aa: CASSLSERSSRDTQYF
CDR3nt: TGTGCCAGCAGCTTGTCGGAGAGGTCCTCAAGAGATACGCAGTATTTT
abundance: few
j_gene: TRBJ2-3
d_gene: NA
v_gene: TRBV11-1

CDR3aa: CASSRQSVADTQYF
CDR3nt: TGTGCCAGCAGTCGACAGTCGGTCGCAGATACGCAGTATTTT
abundance: NA
j_gene: TRBJ2-3
d_gene: NA
v_gene: TRBV2

CDR3aa: CASSQGGQGAGNEQFF
CDR3nt: TGTGCCAGCAGCCAAGGGGGACAGGGGGCAGGGAATGAGCAGTTCTTC
abundance: few
j_gene: TRBJ2-1
d_gene: TRBD1
v_gene: TRBV4-2

CDR3aa: CATAEQGIEADTQYF
CDR3nt: TGTGCCACCGCGGAACAGGGGATCGAGGCAGATACGCAGTATTTT
abundance: NA
j_gene: TRBJ2-3
d_gene: TRBD1
v_gene: TRBV7-2

CDR3aa: CASSSLPGQGKGNTIYF
CDR3nt: TGTGCCAGCAGCTCCCTCCCCGGGCAGGGGAAAGGAAACACCATATATTTT
abundance: NA
j_gene: TRBJ1-3
d_gene: NA
v_gene: TRBV7-9

CDR3aa: CASRTYEQYF
CDR3nt: TGTGCCAGCAGAACCTACGAGCAGTACTTC
abundance: few
j_gene: TRBJ2-7
d_gene: NA
v_gene: TRBV6-2/TRBV6-3

CDR3aa: CASSPARLGPGGSPLHF
CDR3nt: TGTGCCAGCAGCCCAGCCCGGCTTGGCCCTGGGGGTTCACCCCTCCACTTT
abundance: few
j_gene: TRBJ1-6
d_gene: NA
v_gene: TRBV7-9

CDR3aa: CSAGWGQGSYTF
CDR3nt: TGCAGCGCCGGGTGGGGACAGGGAAGCTACACCTTC
abundance: many
j_gene: TRBJ1-2
d_gene: TRBD1
v_gene: TRBV29-1

CDR3aa: CAISGQGSDEKLFF
CDR3nt: TGTGCCATCAGTGGTCAGGGGTCGGATGAAAAACTGTTTTTT
abundance: NA
j_gene: TRBJ1-4
d_gene: NA
v_gene: TRBV10-3

CDR3aa: CASSPLAGQEDTQYF
CDR3nt: TGTGCCAGCAGCCCTCTAGCGGGACAGGAAGATACGCAGTATTTT
abundance: NA
j_gene: TRBJ2-3
d_gene: NA
v_gene: TRBV4-2

CDR3aa: CASSHYRTGANYEQYF
CDR3nt: TGTGCCAGCAGCCATTACCGGACAGGGGCGAACTACGAGCAGTACTTC
abundance: once
j_gene: TRBJ2-7
d_gene: TRBD1
v_gene: TRBV11-2

CDR3aa: CASSLGYDEQFF
CDR3nt: TGTGCCAGCAGTTTAGGGTACGATGAGCAGTTCTTC
abundance: few
j_gene: TRBJ2-1
d_gene: NA
v_gene: TRBV12-3/TRBV12-4

CDR3aa: CASSSSPSNTEAFF
CDR3nt: TGCGCCAGCAGCTCCAGCCCTTCGAACACTGAAGCTTTCTTT
abundance: NA
j_gene: TRBJ1-1
d_gene: NA
v_gene: TRBV5-1

CDR3aa: CASSSTTFTSGNTIYF
CDR3nt: TGTGCCAGCAGCTCAACGACGTTTACCTCTGGAAACACCATATATTTT
abundance: few
j_gene: TRBJ1-3
d_gene: NA
v_gene: TRBV13

CDR3aa: CASGLGGRETQYF
CDR3nt: TGTGCCAGCGGCTTGGGCGGTCGAGAGACCCAGTACTTC
abundance: NA
j_gene: TRBJ2-5
d_gene: NA
v_gene: TRBV7-3

CDR3aa: CASSRGQSWDEQCF
CDR3nt: TGCGCCAGCAGCAGAGGGCAAAGCTGGGATGAGCAGTGCTTC
abundance: NA
j_gene: TRBJ2-1
d_gene: NA
v_gene: TRBV5-1

CDR3aa: CASSPTVSGNTIYF
CDR3nt: TGTGCCAGCAGCCCGACAGTCTCTGGAAACACCATATATTTT
abundance: few
j_gene: TRBJ1-3
d_gene: NA
v_gene: TRBV3-1

CDR3aa: CASSDTFADTQYF
CDR3nt: TGTGCCAGCAGTGATACCTTTGCAGATACGCAGTATTTT
abundance: NA
j_gene: TRBJ2-3
d_gene: NA
v_gene: TRBV25-1